The rows below give T cell receptor beta chains drawn from one sample of a study of human T cells and chemical hapten exposure. In TCRdb, the RACE reads were re-called with MiXCR into one record per CDR3 protein. The data show 150,000 to 200,000 distinct CDR3 sequences, about 14% seen once. The specimen was whole blood, collected in connection with sensitization to the hapten diphenylcyclopropenone (DPC). The receptors stem from a woman aged 30 to 39 with alopecia areata. Some clones in this sample may be carry-over from other donors' samples. CDR3s include the opening cysteine and the closing phenylalanine or tryptophan. D genes are given only for firm matches. Size is stated for part of the rows, as once, few or many counts, or as a class when the clone is expanded.

v_gene,abundance,d_gene,j_gene,CDR3nt,CDR3aa
TRBV2,few,.,TRBJ1-2,TGTGCCAGCAGTGAAGCGGTGTCATCCAGCTACACCTTC,CASSEAVSSSYTF
TRBV4-2,.,.,TRBJ2-7,TGTGCCAGCAGCCAAGATGCAACAGGAGGTGCGGTGGGGGAGCAGTACTTC,CASSQDATGGAVGEQYF
TRBV6-4,many,TRBD2,TRBJ2-1,TGTGCCAGCAGTCTCACTAGCGGGAGCCTCAATGAGCAGTTCTTC,CASSLTSGSLNEQFF
TRBV12-3/TRBV12-4,.,.,TRBJ2-1,TGTGCCAGCAGCCCCAAGGGGTACAATGAGCAGTTCTTC,CASSPKGYNEQFF
TRBV5-1,few,TRBD1,TRBJ1-5,TGCGCCAGCAGCTTGGAAGGGGGCGACGGTCAGCCCCAGCATTTT,CASSLEGGDGQPQHF
TRBV4-2,.,.,TRBJ1-2,TGTGCCAGCAGCCAAGCCTTGGACAGCTTTTATGGCTACACCTTC,CASSQALDSFYGYTF
TRBV6-2/TRBV6-3,many,.,TRBJ1-1,TGTGCCAGCAGTGAAGGAACGAACACTGAAGCTTTCTTT,CASSEGTNTEAFF
TRBV30,few,.,TRBJ1-2,TGTGCCTGGAGCCGTACGGTTGGCTACACCTTC,CAWSRTVGYTF
TRBV4-1,.,TRBD2,TRBJ2-1,TGCGCCAGCAGCCAAGATGGAACTAGCGGGAGGGCTTATTTCGATGAGCAGTTCTTC,CASSQDGTSGRAYFDEQFF
TRBV18,few,.,TRBJ2-2,TGTGCCAGCTCACCGGAAGGGGAGCTGTTTTTT,CASSPEGELFF
TRBV2,.,TRBD1,TRBJ1-6,TGTGCCAGCGGGGGACAGAGTAATTCACCCCTCCACTTT,CASGGQSNSPLHF
TRBV7-9,few,.,TRBJ1-1,TGTGCCAGCAGCCCCAGGGTCCCTGAAGCTTTCTTT,CASSPRVPEAFF
TRBV6-2/TRBV6-3,few,.,TRBJ2-6,TGTGCCTGCGGGACTTTATGGGCCAACGTCCTGACTTTC,CACGTLWANVLTF
TRBV20-1,few,TRBD1,TRBJ1-1,TGCAGTGCCAGGACAGGGTTCGACACTGAAGCTTTCTTT,CSARTGFDTEAFF
TRBV6-5,few,.,TRBJ1-6,TGTGCCAGCAGTTACGAGGCAGGGGTGTCTAATTCACCCCTCCACTTT,CASSYEAGVSNSPLHF
TRBV28,.,TRBD2,TRBJ2-7,TGTGCCAGCAAGGCTAGCGGGAGCAAGTACGAGCAGTACTTC,CASKASGSKYEQYF
TRBV7-6,.,.,TRBJ1-3,TGTGCCAGCAGCCCAAGGATGACAGATTCCTCTGGAAACACCATATATTTT,CASSPRMTDSSGNTIYF
TRBV11-1,.,.,TRBJ2-7,TGTGCCAGCAGCCGGTACATCGAAGGCGAGCAGTACTTC,CASSRYIEGEQYF
TRBV4-1,few,TRBD1,TRBJ1-2,TGCGCCAGCAGCCACGATAAGACGAGGGGGCGGAGCTATGGCTACACCTTC,CASSHDKTRGRSYGYTF
TRBV20-1,.,.,TRBJ1-4,TGCAGTGCTAGCCTCCAACCTTTAACTAATGAAAAACTGTTTTTT,CSASLQPLTNEKLFF
TRBV7-8,few,.,TRBJ1-2,TGTGCCAGCAGTTTAGGGGGACGGCAGACCTTCTATGGCTACACCTTC,CASSLGGRQTFYGYTF
TRBV29-1,few,TRBD1,TRBJ2-7,TGCAGCGTTGAGGGCCCACCGGGACAGGGGGCTCGTGAGCAGTACTTC,CSVEGPPGQGAREQYF
TRBV7-8,.,.,TRBJ1-1,TGTGCCAGCAGCTTAGCTGGGTTAGGACGGAACACTGAAGCTTTCTTT,CASSLAGLGRNTEAFF
TRBV7-2,.,TRBD1,TRBJ2-7,TGTGCCAGCAGCTACAGACAGGGGGCGCTGAACGAGCAGTACTTC,CASSYRQGALNEQYF
TRBV5-1,.,.,TRBJ1-6,TGCGCCAGCAGCTTGACCCGGGCCGGGGTTAATTCACCCCTCCACTTT,CASSLTRAGVNSPLHF
TRBV20-1,few,.,TRBJ1-4,TGCAGTGTCCTGGGGAGAGATGAAAAACTGTTTTTT,CSVLGRDEKLFF
TRBV13,.,.,TRBJ2-1,TGTGCCAGCAGCTTAGGGACTACGCAGTTCTTC,CASSLGTTQFF
TRBV7-2,many,TRBD1,TRBJ1-1,TGTGCCAGCAGCCCGGGACAGTCTAACACTGAAGCTTTCTTT,CASSPGQSNTEAFF
TRBV7-9,.,TRBD1,TRBJ2-3,TGTGCCAGCAGCTGGCCCGAGACAGGGTGGGCAGATACGCAGTATTTT,CASSWPETGWADTQYF
TRBV29-1,.,.,TRBJ2-3,TGCAGCGTTTCCCCCACAGGGATTCGCACAGATACGCAGTATTTT,CSVSPTGIRTDTQYF
TRBV7-2,few,.,TRBJ2-7,TGTGCCAGCAGCGACTCCAGGTTACCTCGGGAGCAGTACTTC,CASSDSRLPREQYF
TRBV6-1,.,.,TRBJ1-1,TGTGCCAGCAGTCGGCTGGAGGGCATGAACACTGAAGCTTTCTTT,CASSRLEGMNTEAFF
TRBV2,.,.,TRBJ1-1,TGTGCCAGCTGCAGGGAGAACACTGAAGCTTTCTTT,CASCRENTEAFF
TRBV6-1,few,TRBD1,TRBJ1-5,TGTGCCAGCAGTGAAACAGGGGGCTCCCATCAGCCCCAGCATTTT,CASSETGGSHQPQHF
TRBV7-6,.,.,TRBJ2-3,TGTGCCAGCAGCTTCCGTGGGGCCCCAAGCACAGATACGCAGTATTTT,CASSFRGAPSTDTQYF
TRBV5-3,.,.,TRBJ1-2,TGTGCCAGAAGCTTCCCGGGACTTACTAACTATGGCTACACCTTC,CARSFPGLTNYGYTF
TRBV24-1,many,.,TRBJ2-3,TGTGCCACCAGTGGATACTCCAGGGGCTCCGATACGCAGTATTTT,CATSGYSRGSDTQYF
TRBV21-1,.,.,TRBJ1-2,TGTGCCAGCAGCCGCGAGGGAACAGGGACGTCGAACTATGGCTACACCTTC,CASSREGTGTSNYGYTF
TRBV28,.,.,TRBJ2-2,TGTGCCAGCAGTTCGGAGAACACCGGGGAGCTGTTTTTT,CASSSENTGELFF
TRBV27,few,.,TRBJ2-1,TGTGCCAGCGAAATGGGGAATGAGCAGTTCTTC,CASEMGNEQFF
TRBV29-1,.,TRBD2,TRBJ2-3,TGCAGCGCCCGACTAGCGGGTCTCACAGATACGCAGTATTTT,CSARLAGLTDTQYF
TRBV20-1,.,.,TRBJ1-2,TGCAGTGCTAGAGTGGACTATAACTATGGCTACACCTTC,CSARVDYNYGYTF